The clone carrying this T cell receptor beta chain has a handful of counts. The source of the sample is a study of identical twins. TCRdb re-analysed the 5' RACE reads in MiXCR, keeping a single row per CDR3 protein. Of hundreds of thousands of distinct CDR3 sequences detected, approximately 13% appear once; the ten largest clones hold around 1.5%. There were only healthy Caucasians among the donors. The sample was also reused in another study, on yellow fever vaccine responses in identical twins.

The source is a woman aged 18-29 years in good health. Sequencing was performed on PBMCs.

The CDR3 reads CASSLRTGGSDTQYF. CDR3 nucleotide sequence: TGTGCCAGCAGCTTACGGACAGGGGGCTCAGATACGCAGTATTTT. The chain uses TRBV7-3 and TRBJ2-3, with 11 bases lining up with TRBD1. Germline values: CDR1 SGHTA, CDR2 FQGTGA. This CDR3 spans 15 amino acids. V lost 2 bases, J lost 4 bases, and 2 bases stayed unmatched.